The 25 T cell receptor beta chains reported below all come from one sample, sequenced in a study of regulatory T cells in long-lasting Graves disease. The authors built TCR beta libraries using iRepertoire HTBI primers and Arm-PCR of CDR3 regions. Each CDR3 protein gets one entry after TCRdb re-called the multiplex PCR reads with MiXCR. The sample includes about 430,000 distinct CDR3 sequences, over 12% of them seen just once. The time point here: newly diagnosed GD, antithyroid drugs for less than 3 months. PBMCs were the source of the RNA used for TCR sequencing. In addition, the sample was reused for a study of T cells in Graves' hyperthyroidism and ophthalmopathy.

The sample was peripheral blood mononuclear cells (PBMCs), taken at new diagnosis, from a patient treated with antithyroid drugs. These receptors came from a woman aged 40 to 55 with Graves disease.

On this clonotype: This likely reflects a read error, since a far larger clone is one base away. This chain uses TRBV2 with TRBJ2-4, with D unresolved. The CDR3 has 14 residues. The germline CDR1 and CDR2 sequences are SNHLY and FYNNEI. CDR3 in amino acids: CASSEASSHNEQLF. Written as DNA, the CDR3 is TGTGCCAGCAGTGAAGCGTCCAGCCACAATGAGCAGCTCTTC.

This clonotype was picked up many times. The chain is built from TRBV27 and TRBJ2-7; 8 nucleotides align to TRBD1. Germline values: CDR1 MNHEY, CDR2 SMNVEV (reference sequence). The CDR3 has 15 residues. V gave up 10 bases and J gave up 5 bases; unmatched junction bases: 16. In DNA, the CDR3 is TGTGCCACCGCACGGACAGGGACAGGCATCGACGAGCAGTACTTC. Protein product: CATARTGTGIDEQYF.

The chain joins TRBV4-2 to TRBJ2-3, with TRBD2 as a possible D gene (7 bases). Trimming stripped 1 base from V and 5 bases from J, with 19 bases between. The CDR3 is 17 residues long. CDR1 and CDR2 (germline): LGHNA, YNFKEQ. In nucleotides, the CDR3 is TGTGCCAGCAGCCAAGGGCAAGGGGGAGGGGCCGGAGATACGCAGTATTTT. Translation gives CASSQGQGGGAGDTQYF.

Notes on this clonotype: This could be a read error, since a much larger clone is one nucleotide away. The chain employs TRBV28 and TRBJ1-2, with D possibly TRBD1 on 6 matching bases. Per the germline V gene, CDR1 is MDHEN and CDR2 is SYDVKM. The CDR3 has 16 residues. V lost 6 bases and J 4 bases, leaving 21 bases between the germline ends. This CDR3 reads CASSSWTEYVGYGYTF. The CDR3 DNA sequence: TGTGCCAGCAGCTCATGGACAGAGTATGTAGGCTATGGCTACACCTTC.

The sample holds a few counts of this clonotype. The rearrangement joins TRBV2 to TRBJ2-7; TRBD2 matches at 9 bases. Losses at the gene ends were 3 bases for V and 2 bases for J; bases not matched to a gene: 2. The germline V gene encodes CDR1 SNHLY and CDR2 FYNNEI. The length of the CDR3 is 14 residues. CDR3 in DNA: TGTGCCAGCAGTGAGACTAGCGGTGCCTACGAGCAGTACTTC. It is translated as CASSETSGAYEQYF.

The chain is built from TRBV6-1 and TRBJ1-1, with D unclear. In germline, CDR1 is MNHNS, CDR2 SASEGT. Trimming stripped 5 bases from V and 3 bases from J, with 10 bases between. This CDR3 comprises 13 residues. This chain's CDR3 is CASSRTSDTEAFF. CDR3 nucleotide sequence: TGTGCCAGCAGTCGCACCTCAGACACTGAAGCTTTCTTT.

V is TRBV28 and J is TRBJ2-3; D remains unclear. The CDR3 has 17 residues. Trimming shortened V by 1 base and J by 1 base, and 15 bases separated the two germline ends. Germline CDR1 reads MDHEN; CDR2 reads SYDVKM. The CDR3 coding sequence is TGTGCCAGCAGTTTATCACCCCGAGTAGGAGGCACAGATACGCAGTATTTT. It encodes CASSLSPRVGGTDTQYF.

There are many counts of this clonotype. The CDR3 bases are TGTGCCAGCAGCTTAGGGAGGGTAAACAATGAGCAGTTCTTC. Its translation is CASSLGRVNNEQFF. The V call is TRBV11-3, the J call TRBJ2-1; TRBD2 is a possible D gene (6 bases). Trimming took off 1 base at V and 5 bases at J, with 9 bases between the two ends. CDR1 and CDR2 from the germline V gene are SGHNT and YENEEA. The CDR3 length is 14 residues.

This clonotype was recorded only once. A much larger clone lies one base from this, so it may be a read error. This sequence joins TRBV7-2 and TRBJ1-1; D is uncertain. CDR3 size: 16 residues. From germline, CDR1 is SGHTA and CDR2 FQGNSA. The CDR3 bases are TGTGTCAGCAGCTTACTTCCGACGGGGATGGACACTGAAGCTTTCTTT. Translating gives CVSSLLPTGMDTEAFF.

Many counts were recorded for this clonotype. The chain joins TRBV5-1 to TRBJ2-5, with 8 positions matching TRBD1. Trimming cost V 5 bases and J 3 bases; bases outside gene matches: 18. Germline CDR1 SGHRS, CDR2 YFSETQ. This CDR3 is built from 18 residues. Here the CDR3 DNA reads TGCGCCAGCAGTAAGGGGACAGGCCACCTCCCGGGGGAAGAGACCCAGTACTTC. Its translation: CASSKGTGHLPGEETQYF.

This clonotype was counted a few times. V usage is TRBV18 and J usage is TRBJ2-7; D might be TRBD2 (6 bases). This CDR3 comprises 17 residues. V shed 6 bases and J shed 1 base, with 22 bases lying between them. Germline V gene sequence: CDR1 KGHSH, CDR2 LQKENI. In DNA form, the CDR3 reads TGTGCCAGCTCCCCCCCCCTAGTAGCGGCCCTTTCCTACGAGCAGTACTTC. Its translation: CASSPPLVAALSYEQYF.

This clonotype was picked up many times. The chain carries TRBV10-3 and TRBJ1-1, with a weak D call TRBD1 (6 bases). Germline V gene lookup returns CDR1 ENHRY and CDR2 SYGVKD. Trimming took off 10 bases at V and 0 bases at J, with 12 bases between the two ends. CDR3 length: 13 residues. CDR3 protein: CASATGLNTEAFF. CDR3 DNA sequence: TGTGCCAGCGCGACAGGACTGAACACTGAAGCTTTCTTT.

This clonotype was seen at least ten times. V is TRBV29-1 and J is TRBJ2-5; D not resolved. Trimming removed 7 bases at V and 5 bases at J, with 8 bases between. There are 10 residues in the CDR3. Germline values: CDR1 SQVTM, CDR2 ANQGSEA. Written as DNA, the CDR3 is TGCAGCGGCACGGAGGAGACCCAGTACTTC. Protein product: CSGTEETQYF.

This clonotype was counted only a few times. The rearrangement uses TRBV25-1 and TRBJ2-1; D may be TRBD2 (5 bases). Trimming shortened V by 3 bases and J by 3 bases, and 15 bases separated the two germline ends. The CDR3 covers 16 residues. CDR1 and CDR2 from the germline V gene are MGHDK and SYGVNS. The CDR3 nucleotides are TGTGCCAGCAGTGACGGGAACCAACGGTACTACAATGAGCAGTTCTTC. This gives the protein CASSDGNQRYYNEQFF.

The chain carries TRBV19 and TRBJ2-7, with 7 positions matching TRBD1. Trimming took 3 bases from V and 6 from J; bases not matched to a gene: 11. In germline, CDR1 is LNHDA, CDR2 SQIVND (reference sequence). CDR3 size: 15 residues. In DNA, the CDR3 is TGTGCCAGTAGTATCTCCCCCTCGACAGGGACCGAGCAGTACTTC. Its protein is CASSISPSTGTEQYF.

V usage is TRBV20-1 and J usage is TRBJ2-1, with D perhaps TRBD1 or TRBD2 (5 bases each). CDR1 and CDR2 (germline): DFQATT, SNEGSKA (reference sequence). Trimming shortened V by 6 bases and J by 0 bases, and 15 bases separated the two germline ends. The CDR3 contains 15 residues. As DNA, the CDR3 is TGCAGTGCCCCGTGGGGGATAAGCTCCTACAATGAGCAGTTCTTC. As protein: CSAPWGISSYNEQFF.

This sequence joins TRBV19 and TRBJ2-1, with 7 bases that match TRBD2. CDR1 is LNHDA and CDR2 is SQIVND in the germline V gene (reference sequence). CDR3 length equals 17 residues. V was pared by 3 bases and J by 2 bases, with 10 bases of the junction left unmatched. The CDR3 region has the DNA TGTGCCAGTAGTATGGGGGGGGGAGGGCCGACCTACAATGAGCAGTTCTTC. It specifies CASSMGGGGPTYNEQFF. The full variable domain, with the rest looked up from reference TRBV19 and TRBJ2-1, is DGGITQSPKYLFRKEGQNVTLSCEQNLNHDAMYWYRQDPGQGLRLIYYSQIVNDFQKGDIAEGYSVSREKKESFPLTVTSAQKNPTAFYLCASSMGGGGPTYNEQFFGPGTRLTVL.

A few counts support this clonotype. The chain joins TRBV20-1 to TRBJ2-1; D gene unclear. The CDR3 runs 15 residues. V dropped 6 bases and J dropped 0 bases, with 15 bases sitting between them. Germline loops: CDR1 DFQATT, CDR2 SNEGSKA (reference sequence). CDR3 DNA sequence: TGCAGTGCCCCCCATGAACCGAGCTCCTACAATGAGCAGTTCTTC. It translates to CSAPHEPSSYNEQFF.

This clonotype was recorded at least ten times. The chain links TRBV27 to TRBJ1-1; D is unclear. Germline CDR1 and CDR2: MNHEY and SMNVEV (reference sequence). V lost 9 bases, J lost 4 bases, and 15 bases lay in between. CDR3 length: 13 residues. The CDR3 DNA follows: TGTGCCAGATTTCCAGGTGGGCCCACTGAAGCTTTCTTT. Translating it yields CARFPGGPTEAFF.

This clonotype was counted many times. This rearrangement joins TRBV28 to TRBJ1-1, with D uncertain. Germline V gene data show CDR1 as MDHEN and CDR2 as SYDVKM. The length of the CDR3 is 15 residues. The V end was cut by 1 base, the J end by 3 bases, with 12 bases between. The CDR3 region has the DNA TGTGCCAGCAGTTTATCAGAATACCTAGACACTGAAGCTTTCTTT. Its translation is CASSLSEYLDTEAFF.

This clonotype was seen many times. CDR3 region: CASSYGGAETQYF. CDR3 nucleotide sequence: TGTGCCAGCAGTTACGGTGGGGCAGAGACCCAGTACTTC. The genes are TRBV6-5 and TRBJ2-5; D is perhaps TRBD1 (5 bases). The germline gives CDR1 MNHEY, CDR2 SVGAGI. This CDR3 is 13 amino acids long. Deletions cut 2 bases from V and 4 bases from J, with 8 bases between.

This clonotype occurred many times. The chain combines TRBV12-3 or TRBV12-4 with TRBJ2-2; 7 nucleotides match TRBD2. Germline trimming cut 3 bases from V and 2 bases from J; bases unmatched to any gene: 6. The CDR3 totals 16 residues. CDR3 in amino acids: CASSLLSGTNTGELFF. CDR3 sequence (DNA): TGTGCCAGCAGTTTGTTGAGCGGGACTAACACCGGGGAGCTGTTTTTT.

This clonotype was counted many times. The chain combines TRBV28 with TRBJ1-4; a possible D gene is TRBD1 (6 bases). CDR1 and CDR2 from the germline V gene are MDHEN and SYDVKM. Trimming stripped 5 bases from V and 6 bases from J, with 16 bases between. This CDR3 is built from 15 residues. The CDR3 DNA follows: TGTGCCAGCAGTCCAGGGGTTGGCCTCGATGAAAAACTGTTTTTT. Its translation is CASSPGVGLDEKLFF.

This clonotype came up many times. The J gene is TRBJ1-4, the V gene TRBV6-5; D not certain. The CDR3 has 15 amino acids. Germline V gene data show CDR1 as MNHEY and CDR2 as SVGAGI. V lost 4 bases and J lost 4, with 13 bases in between. CDR3 residues: CASSSNSGINEKLFF. The CDR3, as DNA: TGTGCCAGCAGTTCGAACTCGGGAATTAATGAAAAACTGTTTTTT.

This clonotype occurred many times. The chain is built from TRBV10-3 and TRBJ2-7; possible D gene TRBD2, 6 bases. V was trimmed by 2 bases and J by 3 bases, leaving 17 bases between them. CDR1 and CDR2 from the germline V gene are ENHRY and SYGVKD. The CDR3 is made up of 16 amino acids. In nucleotides, the CDR3 is TGTGCCATCAGTGAGATCGGGACTGGATATGACTACGAGCAGTACTTC. Its protein product is CAISEIGTGYDYEQYF.